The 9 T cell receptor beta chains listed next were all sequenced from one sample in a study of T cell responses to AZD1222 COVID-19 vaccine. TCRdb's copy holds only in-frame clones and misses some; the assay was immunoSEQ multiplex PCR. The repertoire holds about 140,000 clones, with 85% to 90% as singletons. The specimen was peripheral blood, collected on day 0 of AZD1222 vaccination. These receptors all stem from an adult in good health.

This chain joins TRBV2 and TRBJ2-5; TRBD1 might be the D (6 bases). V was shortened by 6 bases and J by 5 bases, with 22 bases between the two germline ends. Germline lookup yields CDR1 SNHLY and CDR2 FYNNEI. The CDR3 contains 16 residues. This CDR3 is CASSDDSQGFGETQYF. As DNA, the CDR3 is TGTGCCAGCAGCGACGACTCACAGGGATTCGGGGAGACCCAGTACTTC.

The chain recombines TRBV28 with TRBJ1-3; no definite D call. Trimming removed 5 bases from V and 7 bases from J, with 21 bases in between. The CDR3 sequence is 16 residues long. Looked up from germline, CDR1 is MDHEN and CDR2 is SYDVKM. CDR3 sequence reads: CASSLIVGTVGNTIYF. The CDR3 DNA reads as TGTGCCAGCAGTCTTATTGTGGGAACGGTGGGGAACACCATATATTTT.

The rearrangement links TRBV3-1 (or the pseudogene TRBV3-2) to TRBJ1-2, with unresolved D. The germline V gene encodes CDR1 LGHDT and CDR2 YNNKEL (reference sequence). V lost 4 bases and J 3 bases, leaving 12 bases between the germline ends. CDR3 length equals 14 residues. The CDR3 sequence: CASSRLGMDYGYTF. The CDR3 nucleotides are TGTGCCAGCAGCCGGTTGGGGATGGACTATGGCTACACCTTC.

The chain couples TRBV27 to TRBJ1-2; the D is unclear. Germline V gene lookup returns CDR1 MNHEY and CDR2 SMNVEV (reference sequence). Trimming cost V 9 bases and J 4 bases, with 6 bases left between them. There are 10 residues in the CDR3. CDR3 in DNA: TGTGCCAGGTCGGGCTATGGCTACACCTTC. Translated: CARSGYGYTF.

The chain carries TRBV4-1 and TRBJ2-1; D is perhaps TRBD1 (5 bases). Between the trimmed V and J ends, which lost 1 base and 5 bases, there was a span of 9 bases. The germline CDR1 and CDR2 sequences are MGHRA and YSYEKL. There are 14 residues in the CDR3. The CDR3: CASSQGWGDNEQFF. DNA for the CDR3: TGCGCCAGCAGCCAAGGGTGGGGCGACAATGAGCAGTTCTTC.

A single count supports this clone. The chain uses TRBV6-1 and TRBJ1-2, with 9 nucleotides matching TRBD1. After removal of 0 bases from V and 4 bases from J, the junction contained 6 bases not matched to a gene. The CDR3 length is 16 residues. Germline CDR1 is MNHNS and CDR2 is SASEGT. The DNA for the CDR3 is TGTGCCAGCAGTGAAGCGGGACAGGGCCGACGCTATGGCTACACCTTC. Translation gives CASSEAGQGRRYGYTF.

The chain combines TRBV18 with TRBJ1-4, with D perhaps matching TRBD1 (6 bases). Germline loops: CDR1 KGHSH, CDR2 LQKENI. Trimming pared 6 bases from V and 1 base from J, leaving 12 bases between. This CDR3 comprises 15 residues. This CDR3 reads CASSPKTGTNEKLFF. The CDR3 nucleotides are TGTGCCAGCTCGCCTAAGACAGGAACTAATGAAAAACTGTTTTTT.

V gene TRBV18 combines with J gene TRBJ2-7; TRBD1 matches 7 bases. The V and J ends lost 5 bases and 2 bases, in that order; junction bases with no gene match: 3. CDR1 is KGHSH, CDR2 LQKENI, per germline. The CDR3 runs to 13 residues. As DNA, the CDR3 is TGTGCCAGCTCAAATGGGACAGCCTACGAGCAGTACTTC. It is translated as CASSNGTAYEQYF.

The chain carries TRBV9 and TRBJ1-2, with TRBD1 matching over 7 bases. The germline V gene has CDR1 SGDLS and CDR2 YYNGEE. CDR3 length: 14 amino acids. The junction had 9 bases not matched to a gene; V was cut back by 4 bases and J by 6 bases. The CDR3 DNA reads TGTGCCAGCAGCATACGACAGGGAGGGAATGGCTACACCTTC. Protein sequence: CASSIRQGGNGYTF.